These 25 T cell receptor beta chains share one sample of origin, sequenced in a study of T cell responses to AZD1222 COVID-19 vaccine. Libraries were prepared by immunoSEQ multiplex PCR; TCRdb keeps only in-frame clonotypes and omits some of them. The repertoire holds around 78,000 clones, with 85% to 95% as singletons. The source material was peripheral blood, sampled on day 0 of MenACWY control vaccination. The receptors derive from an adult in good health.

The chain has TRBV2 and TRBJ2-1, with D possibly being TRBD2 (6 bases). The germline V gene encodes CDR1 SNHLY and CDR2 FYNNEI. This CDR3 has 12 amino acids. Deletions cut 2 bases from V and 9 bases from J, with 8 bases between. CDR3 coding DNA: TGTGCCAGCAGTGAATACGGGGGTGAGCAGTTCTTC. Encoded protein: CASSEYGGEQFF.

This chain connects TRBV6-5 to TRBJ1-6; D gene uncertain. This CDR3 is built from 14 residues. V shed 4 bases and J shed 10 bases, with 14 bases lying between them. Germline CDR1 and CDR2: MNHEY and SVGAGI. The CDR3 DNA sequence: TGTGCCAGCAGTTGGGATCAGGAGAGATCACCCCTCCACTTT. Its translation is CASSWDQERSPLHF.

The chain carries TRBV7-8 and TRBJ2-3, with 7 bases matching TRBD1. The CDR3 sequence is 15 residues long. Germline V lookup: CDR1 SGHVS, CDR2 FQNEAQ. V lost 3 bases and J lost 4; bases outside the gene matches: 7. CDR3 in DNA: TGTGCCAGCAGCTTCAGGGACAGCACCCCAGATACGCAGTATTTT. Translation: CASSFRDSTPDTQYF.

The chain recombines TRBV29-1 with TRBJ1-2; D uncertain. Germline V gene lookup returns CDR1 SQVTM and CDR2 ANQGSEA. The CDR3 runs to 13 residues. V was shortened by 6 bases and J by 2 bases, with 13 bases between the two germline ends. In nucleotides, the CDR3 is TGCAGCGTCCCGACGCCCAGGAACTATGGCTACACCTTC. Protein product: CSVPTPRNYGYTF.

V usage is TRBV24-1 and J usage is TRBJ1-5, with 9 bases fitting TRBD1. The junction had 8 bases not matched to a gene; V was cut back by 9 bases and J by 3 bases. Germline-derived CDR1 and CDR2 are KGHDR and SFDVKD. The CDR3 covers 15 residues. The CDR3 is CATGTGGLDNQPQHF. CDR3 nucleotides: TGTGCCACCGGCACAGGGGGCTTAGACAATCAGCCCCAGCATTTT.

The rearrangement links TRBV6-6 to TRBJ1-1; D gene unclear. Trimming shortened V by 6 bases and J by 6 bases, and 11 bases separated the two germline ends. The CDR3 has 12 residues. The germline CDR1 and CDR2 sequences are MNHNY and SVGAGI (reference sequence). The CDR3 region has the DNA TGTGCCAGCAGGGGGAGTTCGGCTGAAGCTTTCTTT. Translation: CASRGSSAEAFF.

The J gene is TRBJ1-1, the V gene TRBV2; weak D call: TRBD1 (5 bases). Trimming cost V 1 base and J 2 bases, with 11 bases left between them. The CDR3 sequence is 15 residues long. Germline CDR1 SNHLY, CDR2 FYNNEI. Written as DNA, the CDR3 is TGTGCCAGCAGTGAAGTTAGCGGGGGAAACACTGAAGCTTTCTTT. This translates into CASSEVSGGNTEAFF.

The J gene is TRBJ2-7, the V gene TRBV3-1 (or the pseudogene TRBV3-2); weak D call: TRBD1 (5 bases). The germline CDR1 and CDR2 sequences are LGHDT and YNNKEL (reference sequence). Trimming took off 1 base at V and 2 bases at J, with 15 bases between the two ends. There are 16 residues in the CDR3. CDR3 nucleotides: TGTGCCAGCAGCCAAGTCCCCTCGCAGGGTACCTACGAGCAGTACTTC. Protein: CASSQVPSQGTYEQYF.

The rearrangement links TRBV6-5 to TRBJ2-3, with 8 bases aligning to TRBD2. V shed 7 bases, J shed 2 bases, and the junction held 5 bases outside the gene matches. The CDR3 is 14 residues long. Germline V lookup: CDR1 MNHEY, CDR2 SVGAGI. CDR3 coding DNA: TGTGCCAGCAAGGGAGCGGGAGCCACAGATACGCAGTATTTT. This sequence encodes CASKGAGATDTQYF.

The chain has TRBV5-1 and TRBJ2-3, with TRBD1 matching over 9 bases. The length of the CDR3 is 15 residues. The germline V gene encodes CDR1 SGHRS and CDR2 YFSETQ. J lost 4 bases, V lost 5 bases, and 8 bases had no gene match. The CDR3 loop is CASRQGATRADTQYF. The CDR3 bases are TGCGCCAGCAGACAGGGGGCGACGAGAGCAGATACGCAGTATTTT.

V and J are TRBV5-3 and TRBJ2-4, with a weak D call TRBD2 (5 bases). TRBV5-3 is an ORF, and what it does is uncertain. The CDR3 extends over 14 amino acids. The V gene lost 6 bases and the J gene lost 5 bases, with 15 bases spanning the gap. The CDR3 DNA reads as TGTGCCAGAATGTTGGGAGCTGGCCAAAACATTCAGTACTTC. Its protein is CARMLGAGQNIQYF.

The rearrangement uses TRBV19 and TRBJ1-2, with D possibly being TRBD1 (6 bases). The germline V and J ends were trimmed by 8 bases and 8 bases, with 21 bases remaining between them. The CDR3 totals 14 residues. Germline V lookup: CDR1 LNHDA, CDR2 SQIVND (reference sequence). The CDR3 protein is CASLNPTGSGGYTF. The CDR3 DNA follows: TGTGCCAGTCTCAACCCCACAGGGAGCGGCGGCTACACCTTC.

The chain links TRBV6-1 to TRBJ1-3, with D unclear. Trimming removed 2 bases at V and 0 bases at J, with 8 bases between. There are 15 residues in the CDR3. Germline V lookup: CDR1 MNHNS, CDR2 SASEGT. This CDR3 is CASSETRLSGNTIYF. As DNA, the CDR3 is TGTGCCAGCAGTGAAACTCGCCTCTCTGGAAACACCATATATTTT.

The J gene is TRBJ1-1, the V gene TRBV2, with 8 bases identical to TRBD1. CDR1 is SNHLY and CDR2 is FYNNEI in the germline V gene. The CDR3 covers 15 residues. The V and J ends lost 6 bases and 4 bases, in that order; junction bases with no gene match: 10. As DNA, the CDR3 is TGTGCCAGCAGCCCGTTAAACAGGGGGAGCACTGAAGCTTTCTTT. This translates into CASSPLNRGSTEAFF.

A single count supports this clone. CDR3 coding DNA: TGTGCCATCAGTGAGCTGGAAGTCTGGGACACTGAAGCTTTCTTT. This codes for CAISELEVWDTEAFF. The chain employs TRBV10-3 and TRBJ1-1; D is unresolved. The CDR3 sequence is 15 residues long. Germline V lookup: CDR1 ENHRY, CDR2 SYGVKD. V lost 2 bases, J lost 3 bases, and 13 bases lay in between.

The rearrangement links TRBV6-5 to TRBJ1-5; D is possibly TRBD1 (5 bases). This CDR3 is 13 amino acids long. Germline V gives CDR1 MNHEY, CDR2 SVGAGI. V was trimmed by 5 bases and J by 5 bases, leaving 10 bases between them. The CDR3 nucleotides are TGTGCCAGCAGTCTGCGGGGGGATCAGCCCCAGCATTTT. Translating it yields CASSLRGDQPQHF.

The V call is TRBV7-6, the J call TRBJ1-2; D may be TRBD1 (6 bases). Trimming removed 5 bases from V and 6 bases from J, with 10 bases in between. Germline values: CDR1 SGHVS, CDR2 FNYEAQ. The CDR3 spans 12 residues. The CDR3 bases are TGTGCCAGCAGCGGAGGGGGTGATGGCTACACCTTC. Translated: CASSGGGDGYTF.

The rearrangement links TRBV5-1 to TRBJ1-2; D unclear. Germline V CDR1 and CDR2: SGHRS, YFSETQ. There are 15 residues in the CDR3. V was pared by 4 bases and J by 6 bases, with 19 bases between. The CDR3 DNA sequence: TGCGCCAGCAGCCCGGTACTCCGTCCGGCTCATGGCTACACCTTC. Amino acids: CASSPVLRPAHGYTF.

The chain joins TRBV6-6 to TRBJ1-1; D is uncertain. The CDR3 spans 13 residues. V lost 6 bases, J lost 4 bases, and 12 bases lay in between. Germline-derived CDR1 and CDR2 are MNHNY and SVGAGI (reference sequence). The CDR3 nucleotides read TGTGCCAGCAGGTCGGGGTTTGGCACTGAAGCTTTCTTT. This encodes CASRSGFGTEAFF.

The chain uses TRBV25-1 and TRBJ2-7; 9 positions agree with TRBD1. The CDR3 loop spans 15 amino acids. J gave up 10 bases and V 1 base, and 11 bases lay outside the gene matches. Per the germline V gene, CDR1 is MGHDK and CDR2 is SYGVNS. The CDR3 region is CASSESLYTGGEQYF. CDR3 DNA sequence: TGTGCCAGCAGTGAATCCCTCTACACAGGGGGCGAACAGTACTTC.

The chain recombines TRBV7-2 with TRBJ1-6; D remains unclear. CDR1 and CDR2 (germline): SGHTA, FQGNSA. The CDR3 loop spans 16 amino acids. Trimming cost V 2 bases and J 6 bases, with 14 bases left between them. CDR3 amino acids: CASSLPRQSLNSPLHF. In DNA form, the CDR3 reads TGTGCCAGCAGCTTACCCCGGCAGTCACTTAATTCACCCCTCCACTTT.

The V call is TRBV27, the J call TRBJ1-1; D is unclear. Germline-derived CDR1 and CDR2 are MNHEY and SMNVEV (reference sequence). Trimming removed 2 bases from V and 8 bases from J, with 12 bases in between. This CDR3 contains 13 residues. CDR3 DNA: TGTGCCAGCAGTTTAGACTTGATCACCGAAGCTTTCTTT. Protein: CASSLDLITEAFF.

This clone was seen more than once but under ten times. The chain couples TRBV7-7 to TRBJ2-1, with 7 bases matching TRBD1. V gave up 5 bases and J gave up 2 bases; unmatched junction bases: 6. The CDR3 contains 15 residues. Germline CDR1 is SSHAT and CDR2 is FNYEAQ (reference sequence). The CDR3 sequence is CASSQSGQAYNEQFF. The CDR3 region has the DNA TGTGCCAGCAGCCAGTCCGGACAGGCCTACAATGAGCAGTTCTTC.

This chain joins TRBV4-2 and TRBJ2-2, with 14 positions matching TRBD2. Losses at the gene ends were 3 bases for V and 3 bases for J; bases not matched to a gene: 6. In germline, CDR1 is LGHNA, CDR2 YNFKEQ. This CDR3 region has 18 residues. Here the CDR3 DNA reads TGTGCCAGCAGCCAGTATTTGGGACTAGCGGGAGACACCGGGGAGCTGTTTTTT. Its protein is CASSQYLGLAGDTGELFF.

CDR3 region: CASSIDRLSRSSYNEQFF. The CDR3 DNA follows: TGTGCCAGTAGTATAGATCGGCTATCGCGGAGCTCCTACAATGAGCAGTTCTTC. The chain combines TRBV19 with TRBJ2-1; no definite D call. The CDR3 consists of 18 residues. Germline V gene data show CDR1 as LNHDA and CDR2 as SQIVND (reference sequence). V was cut by 0 bases and J by 0 bases, with 15 bases left in between.